Listed here is a single T cell receptor (beta chain). In the original analysis: Quantification of nucleated cells was approximated via reference gene primer amplification. Profiling relied on immunoSEQ multiplex PCR, and the TCRdb table lists in-frame clones only, not all of them. The DNA was the basis for D and trimming; V, J and clone size are from that table. Seen here are fewer than 200,000 clones, around 84% observed once, and the top ten hold around 1.1%. CDR3 size: 13 residues. V gave up 6 bases and J gave up 7 bases, with 15 bases separating them. CDR1 is LGHDT and CDR2 is YNNKEL in the germline V gene (reference sequence). This sample was taken from a study of blood T cell repertoires in COVID-19. Looking at the study overall: Sites in the United States, Italy and Spain provided acute and convalescent COVID-19 samples. PBMCs, B-cell-depleted T cells, or T cells were the source of the cDNA or gDNA that made up the material.

This TCR derives from a man aged 35-49 years with acute or convalescent COVID-19. The chain recombines TRBV3-1 (or the pseudogene TRBV3-2) with TRBJ2-5, with D unresolved. The sequencing sample was made of peripheral blood. Here the CDR3 DNA reads TGTGCCAGCAGAGCTACCCCGGTCGGGACCCAGTACTTC. Protein product: CASRATPVGTQYF.